This T cell receptor (beta chain) stems from a study of T cells after yellow fever vaccination. Turning to the study itself: Those fractions that held only low numbers of cells were prepared using the SMART-Seq v4 Ultra Low Input RNA kit. Study-wide findings and caveats: Re-detected after boosting: most primary clones, 96% of CD4 and less than 90% of CD8.

One entry per CDR3 protein results from TCRdb running MiXCR on the 5' RACE reads. The sample holds 300,000 to 400,000 distinct CDR3 sequences, approximately 13% seen once. V was clipped by 5 bases and J by 5 bases, with 8 bases between them. The CDR3 totals 12 residues. CDR1 is MNHNY and CDR2 is SVGAGI in the germline V gene (reference sequence). About this clonotype itself: Its antigen is not known.

Specimen: CD4+ T cells sorted from PBMCs, collected 15 days after the yellow fever booster vaccination. J is TRBJ2-3 and V is TRBV6-6; D unresolved. The sequence was obtained from a man between 18 and 35 years old who received the YFV17D yellow fever vaccine. The CDR3 is CASSPIEDTQYF. The CDR3, as DNA: TGTGCCAGCAGTCCAATCGAAGATACGCAGTATTTT.